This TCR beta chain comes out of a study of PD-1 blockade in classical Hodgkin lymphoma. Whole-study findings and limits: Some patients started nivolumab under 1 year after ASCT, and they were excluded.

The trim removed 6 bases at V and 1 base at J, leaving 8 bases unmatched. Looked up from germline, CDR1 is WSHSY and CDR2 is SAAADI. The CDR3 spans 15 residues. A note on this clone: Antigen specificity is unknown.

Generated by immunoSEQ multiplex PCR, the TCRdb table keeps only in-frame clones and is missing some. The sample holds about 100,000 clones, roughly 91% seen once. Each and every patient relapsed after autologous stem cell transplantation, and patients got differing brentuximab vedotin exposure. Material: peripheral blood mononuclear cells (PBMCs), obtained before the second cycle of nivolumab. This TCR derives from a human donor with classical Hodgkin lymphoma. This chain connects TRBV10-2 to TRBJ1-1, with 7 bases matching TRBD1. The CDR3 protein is CASRANRGENTEAFF. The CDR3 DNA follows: TGCGCCAGCAGAGCTAACAGGGGCGAGAACACTGAAGCTTTCTTT.